One and the same sample provided the 4 T cell receptor beta chains below, sequenced in a study of blood T cell repertoires in COVID-19 (dated by TCRdb to between 2020 and 2021). Library generation was performed with the immunoSEQ multiplex PCR assay. TCRdb limited this immuneACCESS table to in-frame rearrangements with V and J called. A share of clones is missing; checked studies link under half to unresolved V genes, and the rest is unexplained. Present in this sample are roughly 260,000 clones, more than 75% of which were seen just once. The ten largest clones take up over 2.5% of the sample. Source material: PBMCs or T cells enriched from blood (not recorded which). These TCRs come from a woman between 18 and 30 years old who had recovered from COVID-19.

V gene TRBV4-3 combines with J gene TRBJ2-1; the match to TRBD1 covers 9 bases. Per the germline V gene, CDR1 is LGHNA and CDR2 is YSLEER. CDR3 length equals 18 residues. The trim removed 3 bases at V and 5 bases at J, leaving 14 bases unmatched. Written as DNA, the CDR3 is TGCGCCAGCAGCCAGGGGACAGGGAACCCCCGGCCACACAATGAGCAGTTCTTC. Translating gives CASSQGTGNPRPHNEQFF.

This clone was counted a few times. The CDR3 loop is CASIPSGTSGVNEQFF. Written as DNA, the CDR3 is TGTGCCAGCATCCCTTCCGGGACTAGCGGGGTCAATGAGCAGTTCTTC. The rearrangement joins TRBV7-2 to TRBJ2-1; 13 bases fit TRBD2. The CDR3 runs to 16 residues. Trimming took 7 bases from V and 6 from J; bases not matched to a gene: 9. From germline, CDR1 is SGHTA and CDR2 FQGNSA. Together with reference TRBV7-2 and TRBJ2-1, the CDR3 gives the full variable domain: GAGVSQSPSNKVTEKGKDVELRCDPISGHTALYWYRQSLGQGLEFLIYFQGNSAPDKSGLPSDRFSAERTGGSVSTLTIQRTQQEDSAVYLCASIPSGTSGVNEQFFGPGTRLTVL.

A single count supports this clone. The chain uses TRBV6-2 or TRBV6-3 and TRBJ1-1; D unresolved. Germline CDR1 is MNHEY and CDR2 is SVGEGT. Deletions cut 0 bases from V and 4 bases from J, with 12 bases between. The CDR3 runs 15 residues. CDR3 in DNA: TGTGCCAGCAGTTACTCGCGGAGTTCGGGCACTGAAGCTTTCTTT. This codes for CASSYSRSSGTEAFF.

The V and J genes are TRBV4-2 and TRBJ2-1, with 9 bases identical to TRBD2. Germline V gene data show CDR1 as LGHNA and CDR2 as YNFKEQ. The trim removed 1 base at V and 4 bases at J, leaving 5 bases unmatched. The CDR3 has 16 amino acids. CDR3: CASSQASGIYYNEQFF. CDR3 sequence (DNA): TGTGCCAGCAGCCAAGCTAGCGGGATTTATTACAATGAGCAGTTCTTC.